The entry below gives a single TCR beta chain sequence along with its context. Its matching antigen is unknown. The sample originates from a study of T cells expressing NK-cell markers. It was by 5'RACE template switching with UMIs that TCR beta cDNA was made. TCRdb reprocessed the 5' RACE reads, keeping one entry per CDR3 protein, no DNA. In all, the sample yields 300,000 to 500,000 distinct CDR3 sequences. Study-level points and caveats: In about 6 donors, dominant CD3+CD56+NKG2C+ clones formed roughly 1.0-8% of CD8+ cells. Evidence did not settle whether expanded NKG2C+ T cell clones targeted HCMV.

CDR3 length equals 16 residues. Looked up from germline, CDR1 is DFQATT and CDR2 is SNEGSKA (reference sequence). J is TRBJ2-3 and V is TRBV20-1. Source material: blood T cells: a sorted CD56 or NKG2C T cell subset, CD4+ or CD8+ T cells, or bulk PBMC T cells (not recorded which). The clonotype comes from a woman aged 45-60 years in good health. The CDR3 sequence is CSARDRGPIGTDTQYF.